Shown below are 17 T cell receptor beta chains from a single sample sequenced in a study of T cell repertoires in cytomegalovirus infection. TCRdb fed the reads into MiXCR, producing one record per CDR3 protein. The sample includes about 490,000 distinct CDR3 sequences, 15% to 20% of them seen just once. Source material: CD8+ T cells from PBMCs. Receptors were obtained from a human donor in good health (CMV status not recorded). Some clones in this sample may be carry-over from other donors' samples.

This clonotype came up many times. The V call is TRBV7-3, the J call TRBJ1-3; D is unclear. The V and J ends lost 5 bases and 0 bases respectively, with 11 bases between them. This CDR3 comprises 15 residues. CDR1 is SGHTA, CDR2 FQGTGA, per germline. The CDR3 DNA is TGTGCCAGCAGCGCCGACTCGAGCTCTGGAAACACCATATATTTT. Residues: CASSADSSSGNTIYF.

This clonotype was seen repeatedly, ten times or more. The rearrangement links TRBV12-3 or TRBV12-4 to TRBJ2-2, with 12 bases fitting TRBD1. V trimming: 5 bases; J trimming: 7 bases; junction bases outside the gene matches: 5. The CDR3 is made up of 15 amino acids. The DNA for the CDR3 is TGTGCCAGCAGTCTCGGGACAGGGGGCGGCGGGGAGCTGTTTTTT. Its translation: CASSLGTGGGGELFF.

This clonotype was observed at least ten times. The CDR3 coding sequence is TGTGCCAGCTCCTTGAGAGGGGAGGGTGGCTACACCTTC. Translation: CASSLRGEGGYTF. The chain couples TRBV12-3 or TRBV12-4 to TRBJ1-2; TRBD1 is a possible D gene (5 bases). This CDR3 comprises 13 residues. With 8 bases removed from V and 7 bases from J, the gap between germline ends came to 17 bases.

The V call is TRBV27, the J call TRBJ1-4; no clear D. The V end lost 7 bases, the J end lost 5 bases, and 14 bases lay between the germline ends. This CDR3 contains 14 residues. Germline V gene lookup returns CDR1 MNHEY and CDR2 SMNVEV (reference sequence). CDR3 DNA sequence: TGTGCCAGCAACCGAGGCAGGAAAAATGAAAAACTGTTTTTT. This codes for CASNRGRKNEKLFF.

This clonotype has ten or more counts. The chain links TRBV27 to TRBJ1-1, with 7 nucleotides matching TRBD1. With 4 bases clipped from V and 2 bases from J, the junction kept 10 bases outside the gene matches. Germline V CDR1 and CDR2: MNHEY, SMNVEV (reference sequence). The CDR3 has 16 residues. CDR3 bases: TGTGCCAGCAGTTCCTCCCCGGACAGGACAAACACTGAAGCTTTCTTT. Encoded protein: CASSSSPDRTNTEAFF.

This chain links TRBV25-1 with TRBJ2-1; D might be TRBD1 (6 bases). The ends were cut back, 3 bases at V and 6 bases at J, with 18 bases in the middle. CDR3 length equals 16 residues. Germline V gene lookup returns CDR1 MGHDK and CDR2 SYGVNS. CDR3 bases: TGTGCCAGCAGTGAGTCGAGGGGGTTACTTGTCAATGAGCAGTTCTTC. Amino acids: CASSESRGLLVNEQFF.

V and J are TRBV5-8 and TRBJ2-5; perhaps TRBD1 as D (6 bases). This CDR3 region has 14 residues. The germline V gene encodes CDR1 SGHTS and CDR2 YDEGEE. V lost 3 bases to trimming and J lost 0 bases, with 9 bases between them. CDR3 region: CASSYGQYQETQYF. The CDR3 nucleotides read TGTGCCAGCAGCTATGGACAGTACCAAGAGACCCAGTACTTC.

This clonotype was picked up many times. The CDR3 DNA reads TGCAGCGTTGAAAAGCGCGGATCCTCCTACGAGCAGTACTTC. Translation: CSVEKRGSSYEQYF. The rearrangement uses TRBV29-1 and TRBJ2-7; D gene unclear. This CDR3 is built from 14 residues. The V gene lost 2 bases and the J gene lost 0 bases, with 11 bases spanning the gap. The germline CDR1 and CDR2 sequences are SQVTM and ANQGSEA.

This clonotype was seen a few times. The rearrangement links TRBV9 to TRBJ2-7; D gene unclear. With 4 bases removed from V and 1 base from J, the gap between germline ends came to 12 bases. The length of the CDR3 is 14 residues. Germline CDR1 is SGDLS and CDR2 is YYNGEE. This CDR3 reads CASSPTHLSYEQYF. DNA for the CDR3: TGTGCCAGCAGCCCGACCCATCTTTCCTACGAGCAGTACTTC.

This clonotype was detected many times. The J gene is TRBJ2-5, the V gene TRBV2; TRBD2 is a possible D gene (6 bases). From germline, CDR1 is SNHLY and CDR2 FYNNEI. CDR3 length equals 14 residues. Between the trimmed V and J ends, which lost 1 base and 5 bases, there was a span of 11 bases. The CDR3, as DNA: TGTGCCAGCAGTGAAGGGCTAGCGCTGGAGACCCAGTACTTC. Encoded protein: CASSEGLALETQYF.

This clonotype was counted ten times or more. This chain joins TRBV27 and TRBJ2-7; D remains unclear. Germline loops: CDR1 MNHEY, CDR2 SMNVEV (reference sequence). Trimming stripped 6 bases from V and 5 bases from J, with 8 bases between. This CDR3 comprises 11 residues. The CDR3: CASSSNHEQYF. The CDR3 DNA reads as TGTGCCAGCAGCAGCAACCACGAGCAGTACTTC.

J is TRBJ2-1 and V is TRBV6-2 or TRBV6-3, with 8 bases aligning to TRBD1. The CDR3 is 13 amino acids. J gave up 15 bases and V 7 bases, and 14 bases lay outside the gene matches. Germline V lookup: CDR1 MNHEY, CDR2 SVGEGT. In nucleotides, the CDR3 is TGTGCCAGCACCGTGGGCCCCCGACAGGGGCCGTTCTTC. This encodes CASTVGPRQGPFF.

The table lists this clonotype with many counts. The gene calls are TRBV7-8 and TRBJ2-1, with TRBD2 identical over 11 bases. The CDR3 length is 17 residues. Unmatched junction bases numbered 13, after V lost 2 bases and J lost 10 bases. CDR1 SGHVS and CDR2 FQNEAQ come from the germline V gene. CDR3 DNA sequence: TGTGCCAGCAGCTTACCCTTAGCGGGGGGGCCTCCGGAGGAGCAGTTCTTC. Protein product: CASSLPLAGGPPEEQFF.

There are a few counts of this clonotype. The chain couples TRBV9 to TRBJ2-7, with 12 positions matching TRBD1. The germline V gene encodes CDR1 SGDLS and CDR2 YYNGEE. The V and J ends lost 0 bases and 6 bases, in that order; junction bases with no gene match: 7. The CDR3 is made up of 16 amino acids. Here the CDR3 reads CASSVGRGTGGFEQYF. The DNA of the CDR3 is TGTGCCAGCAGCGTAGGGAGAGGGACAGGGGGCTTCGAGCAGTACTTC.

The chain recombines TRBV27 with TRBJ1-5, with D maybe TRBD1 (6 bases). CDR3 size: 13 residues. Germline V lookup: CDR1 MNHEY, CDR2 SMNVEV (reference sequence). Trimming shortened V by 5 bases and J by 10 bases, and 15 bases separated the two germline ends. CDR3 amino acids: CASSPVGGQPQHF. The CDR3 bases are TGTGCCAGCAGTCCGGTGGGGGGACAACCCCAGCATTTT.

This chain links TRBV5-6 with TRBJ2-5, with D possibly matching TRBD2 (5 bases). Germline assignment: CDR1 SGHDT and CDR2 YYEEEE. Deletions cut 3 bases from V and 5 bases from J, with 23 bases between. This CDR3 region has 17 residues. CDR3 sequence reads: CASSYIVPDLTGETQYF. The DNA of the CDR3 is TGTGCCAGCAGCTATATTGTCCCGGACCTCACGGGGGAGACCCAGTACTTC.

This clonotype appeared many times. The chain carries TRBV6-1 and TRBJ2-1; possible D gene TRBD1, 6 bases. V gave up 7 bases and J gave up 5 bases, with 21 bases separating them. Germline V gene lookup returns CDR1 MNHNS and CDR2 SASEGT. The CDR3 length is 16 residues. CDR3 residues: CASNEIFDRIDNEQFF. CDR3 sequence (DNA): TGTGCCAGCAACGAGATATTCGACAGGATCGACAATGAGCAGTTCTTC.